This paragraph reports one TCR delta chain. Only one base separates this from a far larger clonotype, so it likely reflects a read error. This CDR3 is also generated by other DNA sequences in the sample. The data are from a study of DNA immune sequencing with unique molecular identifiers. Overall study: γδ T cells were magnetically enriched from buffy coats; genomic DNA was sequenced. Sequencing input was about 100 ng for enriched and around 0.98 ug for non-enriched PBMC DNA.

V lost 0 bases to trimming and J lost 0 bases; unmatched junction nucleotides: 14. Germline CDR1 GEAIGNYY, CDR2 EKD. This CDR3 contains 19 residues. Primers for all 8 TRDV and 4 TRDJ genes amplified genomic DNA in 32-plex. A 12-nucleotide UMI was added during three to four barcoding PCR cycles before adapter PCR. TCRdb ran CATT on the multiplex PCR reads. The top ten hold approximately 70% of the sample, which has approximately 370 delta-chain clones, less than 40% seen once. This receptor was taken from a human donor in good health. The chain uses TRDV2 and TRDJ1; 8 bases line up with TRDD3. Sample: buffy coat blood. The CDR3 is CACDTRGNWGSPYTDKLIF. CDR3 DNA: TGTGCCTGTGACACCAGGGGTAACTGGGGGTCACCTTACACCGATAAACTCATCTTT.